Listed below are T cell receptor beta chains from one sample, sequenced in a study of cytomegalovirus exposure and HLA in healthy donors. The data were produced by immunoSEQ multiplex PCR, yet TCRdb's version contains in-frame clones alone and is incomplete. The repertoire has over 70,000 clones, around three quarters of them found once; the top ten carry roughly 10%. The specimen was PBMCs. The origin of the receptors is a woman aged 45 to 65 in good health and CMV-seropositive. Both conserved end residues are part of each CDR3. A D gene is named only where the DNA matches it firmly. Clone size is shown for a subset of rows, as once, few, many or a class of expanded clone.

V	J	D	size	DNA	CDR3
TRBV19	TRBJ1-1	TRBD1	NA	TGTGCCAGTAGTATAGCAGGGGGAAGGGGCACTGAAGCTTTCTTT	CASSIAGGRGTEAFF
TRBV5-4	TRBJ1-1	NA	NA	TGTGCCTTCCCCGGTTTACTGAACACTGAAGCTTTCTTT	CAFPGLLNTEAFF
TRBV7-2	TRBJ2-7	TRBD2	NA	TGTGCCAGCACCCTAGCGCGGGCTAGCGGGTCGGTCGAGCAGTACTTC	CASTLARASGSVEQYF
TRBV29-1	TRBJ2-1	NA	NA	TGCAGCGTTGACGCGGGCTACAATGAGCAGTTCTTC	CSVDAGYNEQFF
TRBV7-2	TRBJ1-2	TRBD1	once	TGTGCCAGCAGCTACAGGGGGTCTGATGGCTACACCTTC	CASSYRGSDGYTF
TRBV7-8	TRBJ2-1	TRBD2	once	TGTGCCAGCAGCTCGGCGGGGCGGGAGGGGGAAGAGCAGTTCTTC	CASSSAGREGEEQFF
TRBV7-8	TRBJ1-3	TRBD1	NA	TGTGCCAGCAGCTTAGTCCCGCTAGGACAGGCCCTCTCTGGAAACACCATATATTTT	CASSLVPLGQALSGNTIYF
TRBV9	TRBJ1-3	NA	NA	TGTGCCAGCAGCCAGAGGAGTTTCTCTGGAAACACCATATATTTT	CASSQRSFSGNTIYF
TRBV10-3	TRBJ2-4	NA	NA	TGTGCCATCAGTGAAATCGCATCGCCTCAGGCCATAGCCAAAAACATTCAGTACTTC	CAISEIASPQAIAKNIQYF
TRBV11-2	TRBJ2-1	NA	NA	TGTGCCAGCAGCTTTTTTGGTAGCGACGGTGAGCAGTTCTTC	CASSFFGSDGEQFF
TRBV5-1	TRBJ2-5	TRBD1	few	TGCGCCAGCAGAGTCCTAAAGACAGGGGGTCAGAAAGAGACCCAGTACTTC	CASRVLKTGGQKETQYF
TRBV9	TRBJ2-1	TRBD2	NA	TGTGCCAGCAGCGTAGGTCCCGGGGGGGGATACAATGAGCAGTTCTTC	CASSVGPGGGYNEQFF
TRBV9	TRBJ2-1	NA	few	TGTGCCAGCAGCGTAGATCCCGTTTACATGGACAATGAGCAGTTCTTC	CASSVDPVYMDNEQFF
TRBV7-9	TRBJ2-7	TRBD1	few	TGTGCCAGCAGCCTGACTACAGGGGGCGGAGTATCCGAGCAGTACTTC	CASSLTTGGGVSEQYF
TRBV13	TRBJ2-5	TRBD1	NA	TGTGCCAGCAGCCCAACCCCCGGACAGGGGACGGGGGAGACCCAGTACTTC	CASSPTPGQGTGETQYF
TRBV5-1	TRBJ2-5	NA	NA	TGCGCCAGCAGCTTGGTACAGGGTATTGCAGAGACCCAGTACTTC	CASSLVQGIAETQYF
TRBV4-3	TRBJ2-7	TRBD2	few	TGCGCCAGCAGCCAAGATCAGCGGGGATCCTACGAGCAGTACTTC	CASSQDQRGSYEQYF
TRBV30	TRBJ1-1	NA	NA	TGTGCCTGGAGTGCAGGGGCCTCACTCGAGACTGAAGCTTTCTTT	CAWSAGASLETEAFF
TRBV7-8	TRBJ1-2	TRBD1	NA	TGTGCCAGCAGCCATTCGGACAGGGGATCGGGTGGCTACACCTTC	CASSHSDRGSGGYTF
TRBV28	TRBJ1-1	NA	NA	TGTGCTATCGGGGGGAACACTGAAGCTTTCTTT	CAIGGNTEAFF
TRBV27	TRBJ2-7	TRBD2	NA	TGTGCCAGCAGTTTCTCTTCTAGCGGGAGTACCGAGCAGTACTTC	CASSFSSSGSTEQYF
TRBV18	TRBJ2-7	NA	NA	TGTGCCAGCTCACCAGCAGGCGGAGGACAGTACGGGCAGTACTTC	CASSPAGGGQYGQYF
TRBV9	TRBJ2-5	TRBD2	few	TGTGCCAGCAGCGCCAGCGGGGGCGTACAAGAGACCCAGTACTTC	CASSASGGVQETQYF
TRBV6-5	TRBJ1-6	NA	few	TGTGCCAGCAGTTATAACAGGGATAATTCACCCCTCCACTTT	CASSYNRDNSPLHF
TRBV6-6	TRBJ2-2	NA	few	TGTGCCAGCAGTGACCGTCAGGGAACCGGGGAGCTGTTTTTT	CASSDRQGTGELFF
TRBV4-3	TRBJ1-1	NA	NA	TGCGCCAGCAGCCAAAGGGCCGGGGGAGGGTACACTGAAGCTTTCTTT	CASSQRAGGGYTEAFF
TRBV7-2	TRBJ2-7	NA	NA	TGTGCCAGCAGCTTACCCCTAAATTCCTACGAGCAGTACTTC	CASSLPLNSYEQYF
TRBV5-1	TRBJ2-5	NA	NA	TGCGCCAGCAGCTTGGTTGCGGGTTCCGAAACCCAGTACTTC	CASSLVAGSETQYF
TRBV5-8	TRBJ2-7	NA	NA	TGTGCCAGCAGCGGGGCGGAACGGTACTTC	CASSGAERYF
TRBV6-5	TRBJ2-3	NA	NA	TGTGCCAGCAGTTACTCAGGGAGTCAGACAGATACGCAGTATTTT	CASSYSGSQTDTQYF
TRBV2	TRBJ1-2	NA	NA	TGTGCCAGCAGTGAAGGTCCAATTAACTATGGCTACACCTTC	CASSEGPINYGYTF
TRBV5-1	TRBJ1-1	NA	NA	TGCGCCAGCAGCTTAACCCCCGGGGATCCTGAAGCTTTCTTT	CASSLTPGDPEAFF
TRBV19	TRBJ2-6	TRBD1	NA	TGTGCCAGTAGTGATCGGGGACAGGACTCCTCTGGGGCCAACGTCCTGACTTTC	CASSDRGQDSSGANVLTF
TRBV6-5	TRBJ2-7	NA	NA	TGTGCCAGCAGTTACTCGTCAACATCAAACTACTACGAGCAGTACTTC	CASSYSSTSNYYEQYF
TRBV5-1	TRBJ2-3	TRBD1	once	TGCGCCAGCAGCTCCCGACAGGGTATGGATACGCAGTATTTT	CASSSRQGMDTQYF
TRBV7-6	TRBJ1-1	NA	NA	TGTGCCAGCAGCCGTGCCCAGGGGCAACACACTGAAGCTTTCTTT	CASSRAQGQHTEAFF
TRBV5-1	TRBJ2-7	NA	once	TGCGCCAGCAGCACGACAGGCCACGAGCAGTACTTC	CASSTTGHEQYF
TRBV7-9	TRBJ1-5	NA	NA	TGTGCCAGCAGCTTAGCTCTAGGGGATAATCAGCCCCAGCATTTT	CASSLALGDNQPQHF
TRBV12-5	TRBJ2-1	TRBD2	NA	TGTGCTAGTGGTCTCGAGGCGGGGGGCGGAAATGAGCAGTTCTTC	CASGLEAGGGNEQFF
TRBV4-3	TRBJ1-2	NA	NA	TGCGCCAGCAGCCCGCGGGGGCAAATACACAATGGCTACACCTTC	CASSPRGQIHNGYTF
TRBV18	TRBJ2-7	TRBD2	NA	TGTGCCAGCTCACCGGGACTAGCGGGCCACGAGCAGTACTTC	CASSPGLAGHEQYF
TRBV28	TRBJ1-2	NA	NA	TGTGCCAGCAGTTCCGGGACACACTCCGATGGCTACACCTTC	CASSSGTHSDGYTF
TRBV27	TRBJ1-1	TRBD1	NA	TGTGCCAGCAGTTCACGACAGGGATTTTGGAACACTGAAGCTTTCTTT	CASSSRQGFWNTEAFF
TRBV28	TRBJ2-2	NA	NA	TGTGCCAGCAGGACGGCTTCGGCCACAGCCGGGGAGCTGTTTTTT	CASRTASATAGELFF
TRBV30	TRBJ2-3	TRBD2	NA	TGTGCCTGGAGTGTTAGCGGGGGGTTTACGCAGTATTTT	CAWSVSGGFTQYF
TRBV4-3	TRBJ2-2	TRBD2	NA	TGCGCCAGCAGCCAAGTTTGGAGCGGGGCGAACACCGGGGAGCTGTTTTTT	CASSQVWSGANTGELFF
TRBV11-3	TRBJ2-7	TRBD1	NA	TGTGCCAGCAGCGCCGGGACAGGGGGCGCCCACGAGCAGTACTTC	CASSAGTGGAHEQYF
TRBV2	TRBJ2-1	TRBD2	NA	TGTGCCAGCACCCTACTAGCGGGAGGTTTCTTC	CASTLLAGGFF
TRBV19	TRBJ2-1	TRBD2	NA	TGTGCCAGTACCCCGATGGGACTAGCGGGGGCCCTCTCCTACAATGAGCAGTTCTTC	CASTPMGLAGALSYNEQFF
TRBV5-1	TRBJ2-5	TRBD2	NA	TGCGCCAGCAGCTTGACGACTAGCGGAGTGCAAGAGACCCAGTACTTC	CASSLTTSGVQETQYF
TRBV25-1	TRBJ2-2	NA	NA	TGTGACCTGAATGAGGATTCCGGGGAGCTGTTTTTT	CDLNEDSGELFF
TRBV7-2	TRBJ2-7	NA	NA	TGTGCCAGCAGCCTCGGGGGTCCAACCTACGAGCAGTACTTC	CASSLGGPTYEQYF
TRBV27	TRBJ1-5	NA	NA	TGTGCCAGCACCCCCTCGCCCTTGGGCCATCAGCCCCAGCATTTT	CASTPSPLGHQPQHF